Following are 7 T cell receptor beta chains from one sample sequenced in a study of blood T cell repertoires in COVID-19. Libraries were prepared by immunoSEQ multiplex PCR; TCRdb keeps only in-frame clonotypes and omits some of them. The repertoire includes 400,000 to 450,000 clones, over 85% of them detected once, and 0.65% to 1% sits in the top ten. The sample taken for sequencing was peripheral blood. These receptor sequences come from a man between 18 and 29 years old with COVID-19, enrolled during active disease.

The genes are TRBV19 and TRBJ2-3, with 7 bases aligning to TRBD1. The trim removed 3 bases at V and 2 bases at J, leaving 11 bases unmatched. The CDR3 loop spans 17 amino acids. Germline V CDR1 and CDR2: LNHDA, SQIVND (reference sequence). The CDR3 sequence: CASSIIGGGLITDTQYF. CDR3 sequence (DNA): TGTGCCAGTAGTATTATAGGGGGCGGTTTAATCACAGATACGCAGTATTTT.

V is TRBV2 and J is TRBJ1-1; a possible D gene is TRBD1 (6 bases). Germline V lookup: CDR1 SNHLY, CDR2 FYNNEI. V lost 6 bases and J lost 3, with 11 bases in between. CDR3 length: 13 residues. Written as DNA, the CDR3 is TGTGCCAGCAGATCAACAGGGTACACTGAAGCTTTCTTT. Protein sequence: CASRSTGYTEAFF.

The rearrangement links TRBV4-1 to TRBJ2-5; D is undetermined. V lost 4 bases and J 5 bases, leaving 17 bases between the germline ends. The germline V gene encodes CDR1 MGHRA and CDR2 YSYEKL. The length of the CDR3 is 15 residues. CDR3 sequence (DNA): TGCGCCAGCAGCCCCCAGGCAGACCGCCATGAGACCCAGTACTTC. Its protein is CASSPQADRHETQYF.

The DNA of the CDR3 is TGTGCCAGCGATGATGCTTCAGGGGTTTATGGAAACACCATATATTTT. It codes for CASDDASGVYGNTIYF. This chain joins TRBV11-2 and TRBJ1-3; possible D gene TRBD1, 6 bases. V was shortened by 8 bases and J by 3 bases, with 20 bases between the two germline ends. Germline V gives CDR1 SGHAT, CDR2 FQNNGV. CDR3 length: 16 amino acids.

This clone was seen just once. The chain links TRBV6-1 to TRBJ2-3; 8 positions agree with TRBD1. The CDR3 is 16 residues long. In germline, CDR1 is MNHNS, CDR2 SASEGT. V lost 2 bases, J lost 2 bases, and 6 bases stayed unmatched. CDR3 amino acids: CASSERRTGSTDTQYF. The CDR3 bases are TGTGCCAGCAGTGAAAGGAGGACAGGGTCCACAGATACGCAGTATTTT.

This chain links TRBV6-5 with TRBJ2-1, with D perhaps matching TRBD1 (5 bases). V lost 2 bases to trimming and J lost 6 bases, with 11 bases between them. The CDR3 is 14 residues long. Germline V gene sequence: CDR1 MNHEY, CDR2 SVGAGI. CDR3 in DNA: TGTGCCAGCAGTTACACAGGAACAAGCAATGAGCAGTTCTTC. Translated, it gives CASSYTGTSNEQFF.

The chain joins TRBV29-1 to TRBJ1-1; D not certain. CDR3 length: 14 residues. V was shortened by 4 bases and J by 1 base, with 13 bases between the two germline ends. Germline CDR1 is SQVTM and CDR2 is ANQGSEA. The CDR3 DNA is TGCAGCGTTGGTCGGGGAAATACGAACACTGAAGCTTTCTTT. It yields the protein CSVGRGNTNTEAFF.